A single sample gave rise to the 27 T cell receptor beta chains below, sequenced in a study of sequential checkpoint blockade in melanoma. Assay used: immunoSEQ multiplex PCR; TCRdb lists only in-frame clones, some missing. This repertoire shows 40,000 or so clones, roughly 88% found once; its top ten account for 12%. Treatment meaning: randomized to nivolumab then ipilimumab (arm A) or the reverse (arm B). Sequenced here: CD8+ T cells sorted from blood (inferred from file names), sampled from a patient given nivolumab and ipilimumab in sequence. Receptors originate from a human donor with melanoma.

This sequence joins TRBV7-9 and TRBJ2-1, with a weak D call TRBD1 (6 bases). There are 12 residues in the CDR3. Germline V gene data show CDR1 as SEHNR and CDR2 as FQNEAQ (reference sequence). Trimming pared 11 bases from V and 2 bases from J, leaving 10 bases between. The CDR3, as DNA: TGTGCCGCAGGGGACACCTACAATGAGCAGTTCTTC. Translated: CAAGDTYNEQFF.

The genes are TRBV29-1 and TRBJ2-1; 7 nucleotides match TRBD2. Germline CDR1 is SQVTM and CDR2 is ANQGSEA. The CDR3 consists of 13 residues. Unmatched junction bases numbered 5, after V lost 4 bases and J lost 5 bases. CDR3 loop: CSVALAANNEQFF. The CDR3 nucleotides are TGCAGCGTTGCGCTAGCGGCAAACAATGAGCAGTTCTTC.

This clone was seen a single time. This rearrangement joins TRBV9 to TRBJ2-2, with D perhaps matching TRBD1 (5 bases). V shed 2 bases and J shed 7 bases, with 18 bases lying between them. This CDR3 is built from 16 residues. CDR1 is SGDLS and CDR2 is YYNGEE in the germline V gene. The DNA for the CDR3 is TGTGCCAGCAGCGTGACAGAAGCTTTGATTTACGGGGAGCTGTTTTTT. Translated: CASSVTEALIYGELFF.

Worth noting for this clone: Other DNA sequences in the same sample also yield this CDR3. The chain is built from TRBV15 and TRBJ2-7, with 14 bases fitting TRBD2. J gave up 5 bases and V 3 bases, and 6 bases lay outside the gene matches. Germline V CDR1 and CDR2: LNHNV, YYDKDF (reference sequence). The length of the CDR3 is 16 residues. As DNA, the CDR3 is TGTGCCACCAGCAGCAGACTAGCGGGAGGGCCTGACGAGCAGTACTTC. Translating gives CATSSRLAGGPDEQYF.

In nucleotides, the CDR3 is TGCGCCAGCAGCTTGAGCTACAGCAGGGTGGTTACAGATACGCAGTATTTT. It yields the protein CASSLSYSRVVTDTQYF. V usage is TRBV5-1 and J usage is TRBJ2-3; possible D gene TRBD1, 5 bases. CDR1 SGHRS and CDR2 YFSETQ come from the germline V gene. The germline V and J ends were trimmed by 1 base and 3 bases, with 18 bases remaining between them. This CDR3 is built from 17 residues.

The V call is TRBV5-1, the J call TRBJ1-5; TRBD1 agrees at 7 bases. This CDR3 contains 14 residues. The junction had 0 bases not matched to a gene; V was cut back by 1 base and J by 2 bases. CDR1 SGHRS and CDR2 YFSETQ come from the germline V gene. The CDR3 spells CASSLTGGNQPQHF. DNA for the CDR3: TGCGCCAGCAGCTTGACAGGGGGCAATCAGCCCCAGCATTTT.

As regards this clone: At one boundary the junction diverges from the germline segment, which might be a read error. The rearrangement links TRBV10-2 to TRBJ2-5, with TRBD2 matching 11 bases. The germline V gene has CDR1 WSHSY and CDR2 SAAADI. The CDR3 covers 13 residues. CDR3 DNA: TGCGCCAGCAGTGAACTAGCGGGAGCGAAGCTGGACTTC. Its protein product is CASSELAGAKLDF.

This clone showed up just once. V usage is TRBV27 and J usage is TRBJ2-1; 11 bases fit TRBD2. The junction had 2 bases not matched to a gene; V was cut back by 3 bases and J by 7 bases. Germline V CDR1 and CDR2: MNHEY, SMNVEV (reference sequence). This CDR3 region has 14 residues. Written as DNA, the CDR3 is TGTGCCAGCAGTTTCGGGACTAGCGGAAATGAGCAGTTCTTC. It specifies CASSFGTSGNEQFF.

The CDR3 DNA sequence: TGTGCCACACAGGGGGCACAGAGCACAGATACGCAGTATTTT. Protein: CATQGAQSTDTQYF. The chain carries TRBV6-1 and TRBJ2-3; TRBD1 matches at 9 bases. The CDR3 is 14 amino acids. The V and J ends lost 10 bases and 0 bases, in that order; junction bases with no gene match: 5. The germline V gene encodes CDR1 MNHNS and CDR2 SASEGT.

The chain joins TRBV27 to TRBJ1-6; no clear D. The CDR3 extends over 13 amino acids. In germline, CDR1 is MNHEY, CDR2 SMNVEV (reference sequence). V lost 6 bases and J 0 bases, leaving 3 bases between the germline ends. The CDR3 reads CASRLSYNSPLHF. Written as DNA, the CDR3 is TGTGCCAGCAGACTCTCCTATAATTCACCCCTCCACTTT.

The table lists this clone with a few counts. The gene calls are TRBV13 and TRBJ2-7; possible D gene TRBD2, 5 bases. The ends were cut back, 8 bases at V and 7 bases at J, with 18 bases in the middle. There are 13 residues in the CDR3. Germline CDR1 is PRHDT and CDR2 is FYEKMQ (reference sequence). The CDR3 DNA follows: TGTGCCAGCTCGATTGGGAGATCCCCGGAGCAGTACTTC. Its translation is CASSIGRSPEQYF.

V gene TRBV18 combines with J gene TRBJ2-2; the match to TRBD1 covers 7 bases. The germline CDR1 and CDR2 sequences are KGHSH and LQKENI. The CDR3 runs to 16 residues. J was trimmed by 1 base and V by 4 bases; bases with no gene match: 6. The CDR3 sequence is CASSLPDRLNTGELFF. In nucleotides, the CDR3 is TGTGCCAGCTCACTCCCGGACAGGTTGAACACCGGGGAGCTGTTTTTT.

The chain couples TRBV5-1 to TRBJ2-7, with 7 positions matching TRBD2. With V trimmed by 0 bases and J by 6 bases, 3 bases remained unmatched. The CDR3 length is 13 residues. Germline V gives CDR1 SGHRS, CDR2 YFSETQ. CDR3 DNA sequence: TGCGCCAGCAGCTTGGGACTAGCCCTCGAGCAGTACTTC. This sequence encodes CASSLGLALEQYF.

The chain employs TRBV5-6 and TRBJ2-7; D may be TRBD1 (5 bases). This CDR3 region has 15 residues. Trimming removed 0 bases from V and 0 bases from J, with 10 bases in between. The germline V gene has CDR1 SGHDT and CDR2 YYEEEE. For the CDR3, the DNA is TGTGCCAGCAGCTTGGGACAGTTCAGCTCCTACGAGCAGTACGTC. It yields the protein CASSLGQFSSYEQYV.

The chain employs TRBV10-3 and TRBJ2-5, with TRBD1 matching over 10 bases. V dropped 0 bases and J dropped 4; count of bases not matched to a gene: 17. This CDR3 has 20 amino acids. Per the germline V gene, CDR1 is ENHRY and CDR2 is SYGVKD. The CDR3 spells CAISESEYVKTGGASETQYF. For the CDR3, the DNA is TGTGCCATCAGTGAGTCTGAGTACGTGAAGACAGGGGGCGCATCAGAGACCCAGTACTTC.

V gene TRBV11-2 combines with J gene TRBJ2-7; D gene ambiguous. The CDR3 runs 14 residues. Germline V gene sequence: CDR1 SGHAT, CDR2 FQNNGV. Trimming cost V 5 bases and J 0 bases, with 11 bases left between them. CDR3 amino acids: CASSLGPSSYEQYF. In DNA form, the CDR3 reads TGTGCCAGCAGCCTAGGCCCCAGCTCCTACGAGCAGTACTTC.

The chain combines TRBV9 with TRBJ2-3; D is perhaps TRBD2 (5 bases). This CDR3 contains 14 residues. V lost 8 bases and J lost 2, with 15 bases in between. The germline gives CDR1 SGDLS, CDR2 YYNGEE. As DNA, the CDR3 is TGTGCCAGTAGCTTGGCGGGCTACACAGATACGCAGTATTTT. It encodes CASSLAGYTDTQYF.

This clone has a single count. The V gene is TRBV7-8, the J gene TRBJ2-5, with D maybe TRBD1 (8 bases). Germline CDR1 and CDR2: SGHVS and FQNEAQ. Trimming cost V 5 bases and J 2 bases, with 15 bases left between them. This CDR3 spans 15 amino acids. The CDR3 spells CASSSGTGKQETQYF. Written as DNA, the CDR3 is TGTGCCAGCAGCAGCGGGACAGGCAAACAAGAGACCCAGTACTTC.

This clone was counted once. The chain uses TRBV19 and TRBJ1-5, with a possible D match to TRBD1 (5 bases). CDR1 is LNHDA, CDR2 SQIVND, per germline (reference sequence). The CDR3 has 14 amino acids. Trimming took 7 bases from V and 5 from J, leaving 15 bases between them. The CDR3 reads CASTGGSGDQPQHF. CDR3 in DNA: TGTGCCAGTACCGGGGGGAGTGGAGATCAGCCCCAGCATTTT.

V is TRBV7-8 and J is TRBJ1-1; D is uncertain. V was clipped by 7 bases and J by 5 bases, with 8 bases between them. In germline, CDR1 is SGHVS, CDR2 FQNEAQ. The CDR3 sequence is 11 residues long. In nucleotides, the CDR3 is TGTGCCAGCACGTTCGGGACTGAAGCTTTCTTT. As protein: CASTFGTEAFF.

This clone has just one count. The chain has TRBV19 and TRBJ2-3; 7 bases match TRBD1. Germline V gives CDR1 LNHDA, CDR2 SQIVND (reference sequence). The CDR3 extends over 18 amino acids. After removal of 0 bases from V and 6 bases from J, the junction contained 15 bases not matched to a gene. For the CDR3, the DNA is TGTGCCAGTAGTATAGACGACAGGGCCCCGGCTAGGCGGGATACGCAGTATTTT. It is translated as CASSIDDRAPARRDTQYF. Filled out from reference TRBV19 and TRBJ2-3, the complete variable domain reads DGGITQSPKYLFRKEGQNVTLSCEQNLNHDAMYWYRQDPGQGLRLIYYSQIVNDFQKGDIAEGYSVSREKKESFPLTVTSAQKNPTAFYLCASSIDDRAPARRDTQYFGPGTRLTVL.

The CDR3: CASSSLSYEQYF. DNA of the CDR3: TGTGCCAGCAGCTCCCTTTCCTACGAGCAGTACTTC. The chain employs TRBV7-9 and TRBJ2-5, with unresolved D. The J call may not be correct, given that the DNA end is closer to TRBJ2-7. The CDR3 length is 12 residues. The germline CDR1 and CDR2 sequences are SEHNR and FQNEAQ (reference sequence).

This clone was counted a few times. The chain combines TRBV27 with TRBJ2-1; possibly TRBD1 for D (6 bases). The CDR3 loop spans 12 amino acids. V lost 8 bases and J 8 bases, leaving 13 bases between the germline ends. Germline V gene sequence: CDR1 MNHEY, CDR2 SMNVEV (reference sequence). In DNA form, the CDR3 reads TGTGCCAGCCGCCCCAGGGGCCATGAGCAGTTCTTC. Its protein product is CASRPRGHEQFF.

This clone has only a few counts. This chain connects TRBV28 to TRBJ2-3, with TRBD1 matching 7 bases. This CDR3 is 13 amino acids long. Germline-derived CDR1 and CDR2 are MDHEN and SYDVKM. V dropped 3 bases and J dropped 6; count of bases not matched to a gene: 3. The CDR3 DNA reads TGTGCCAGCAGTTTGTTACAGGGGGATACGCAGTATTTT. It encodes CASSLLQGDTQYF.

The chain recombines TRBV27 with TRBJ1-1, with D tentatively TRBD1 (5 bases). CDR1 and CDR2 (germline): MNHEY, SMNVEV (reference sequence). The germline V and J ends were trimmed by 6 bases and 4 bases, with 18 bases remaining between them. CDR3 size: 15 residues. CDR3 protein: CASSPLMGRGTEAFF. Here the CDR3 DNA reads TGTGCCAGCAGCCCTCTTATGGGTAGGGGCACTGAAGCTTTCTTT.

This clone was recorded once. The chain couples TRBV27 to TRBJ2-3; possibly TRBD2 for D (7 bases). The length of the CDR3 is 14 residues. Looked up from germline, CDR1 is MNHEY and CDR2 is SMNVEV (reference sequence). V lost 8 bases to trimming and J lost 10 bases, with 22 bases between them. Here the CDR3 reads CASWRGQMGLPQYF. CDR3 in DNA: TGTGCCAGCTGGAGAGGACAGATGGGACTACCGCAGTATTTT.

This chain uses TRBV4-1 with TRBJ2-7, with 11 bases lining up with TRBD2. The length of the CDR3 is 14 residues. J lost 4 bases, V lost 5 bases, and 4 bases had no gene match. Germline V gene sequence: CDR1 MGHRA, CDR2 YSYEKL. The CDR3 is CASSTLAGGYEQYF. The DNA of the CDR3 is TGCGCCAGCAGCACTCTAGCGGGAGGTTACGAGCAGTACTTC.